The subject of this entry is one T cell receptor (beta chain). Its antigen is still unknown. Sorting produced populations that all topped 95% purity. Expressed TCRB transcripts were sequenced after all isolated RNA was converted to cDNA. An average of about 3.5 million reads was obtained for naive, central memory and regulatory T cell samples. TCRdb's table, derived via immunoSEQ multiplex PCR, lists solely in-frame clones and lacks some. The sample includes some 240,000 clones, roughly 16% of them seen just once. The entry originates in a study of beta chain features in type 1 diabetes. Study-wide background: Sorted cells numbering some 110 million were examined across all samples. General study points: Among all four CD4+ subsets, Type 1 diabetes patients had TCRB CDR3s that were moderately but significantly shorter. A potential PCR bias toward shorter templates would be equal in patient and control samples.

V lost 5 bases and J lost 5, with 16 bases in between. Germline lookup yields CDR1 SGHVS and CDR2 FQNEAQ. This CDR3 is 15 amino acids long. Input material: naive CD4+ T cells from blood. The rearrangement joins TRBV7-8 to TRBJ2-1; D may match TRBD1 or TRBD2 (5 bases each). The sequence came from a man aged 25-40 years with type 1 diabetes. The DNA of the CDR3 is TGTGCCAGCAGCATTTTCGGGACGGGGAACAATGAGCAGTTCTTC. Its translation: CASSIFGTGNNEQFF.